The 30 T cell receptor beta chains below all came from one sample that was sequenced in a study of tissue T cells after allogeneic stem cell transplantation. The protocol was immunoSEQ multiplex PCR, while the TCRdb copy is restricted to in-frame clones and leaves out a portion. The sample records approximately 10,000 clones, roughly 60% being singletons. The material sequenced was tissue from the jejunum, taken at autopsy. These TCRs come from a woman between 18 and 55 years old with breast cancer.

This clone was counted once. This CDR3 reads CSASPRSGANVLTF. The CDR3 DNA reads TGCAGTGCTAGTCCCAGATCTGGGGCCAACGTCCTGACTTTC. This sequence joins TRBV20-1 and TRBJ2-6; D gene uncertain. V was pared by 3 bases and J by 1 base, with 7 bases between. This CDR3 spans 14 amino acids. In germline, CDR1 is DFQATT, CDR2 SNEGSKA (reference sequence).

This clone was counted a single time. The chain combines TRBV6-5 with TRBJ2-6, with D possibly TRBD2 on 5 matching bases. Trimming removed 10 bases at V and 0 bases at J, with 13 bases between. The CDR3 loop spans 15 amino acids. The germline CDR1 and CDR2 sequences are MNHEY and SVGAGI. The CDR3 nucleotides read TGTGCCAACCTCGTAGCGCCCTCTGGGGCCAACGTCCTGACTTTC. Protein product: CANLVAPSGANVLTF.

In its sample, this clone was seen a few times. The sample has other DNA sequences that encode this CDR3 too. The chain has TRBV7-2 and TRBJ2-5; TRBD1 might be the D (5 bases). Germline assignment: CDR1 SGHTA and CDR2 FQGNSA. This CDR3 is 14 amino acids long. V lost 3 bases and J 2 bases, leaving 10 bases between the germline ends. The CDR3 DNA follows: TGTGCCAGCAGCTTCTCTAGGACACAAGAGACCCAGTACTTC. It encodes CASSFSRTQETQYF.

Details on this clone: The sample contains more than one DNA sequence encoding this CDR3. This sequence joins TRBV19 and TRBJ1-1; the D is unclear. CDR1 is LNHDA, CDR2 SQIVND, per germline (reference sequence). The CDR3 runs 13 residues. V dropped 2 bases and J dropped 1 base, with 5 bases sitting between them. CDR3 region: CASSISRNTEAFF. Written as DNA, the CDR3 is TGTGCCAGTAGTATAAGTAGGAACACTGAAGCTTTCTTT.

This chain connects TRBV4-3 to TRBJ1-4; 7 bases match TRBD1. Germline trimming cut 6 bases from V and 7 bases from J; bases unmatched to any gene: 17. CDR1 and CDR2 (germline): LGHNA, YSLEER. The CDR3 contains 17 residues. The CDR3, as DNA: TGCGCCAGCAGTCAATCGCCCAATGGTGCAGGGGGTGAAAAACTGTTTTTT. It translates to CASSQSPNGAGGEKLFF.

This clone was detected a few times. This rearrangement joins TRBV21-1 to TRBJ2-7. TRBV21-1 is recorded as a pseudogene. This CDR3 contains 18 residues. The chain's CDR3 is CASSKGPTNQRASDEQYF. Written as DNA, the CDR3 is TGTGCCAGCAGCAAAGGGCCCACCAATCAACGGGCAAGTGACGAGCAGTACTTC.

The rearrangement joins TRBV3-1 (or the pseudogene TRBV3-2) to TRBJ2-1; 10 bases fit TRBD2. Germline CDR1 is LGHDT and CDR2 is YNNKEL (reference sequence). V lost 1 base and J lost 6; bases outside the gene matches: 9. CDR3 length: 17 amino acids. CDR3 DNA sequence: TGTGCCAGCAGCCAAGTGGGCCTAGCGGGGGTGGTCAATGAGCAGTTCTTC. Residues: CASSQVGLAGVVNEQFF.

The chain joins TRBV19 to TRBJ2-7; 8 bases map to TRBD1. Per germline, CDR1 LNHDA and CDR2 SQIVND (reference sequence). V was pared by 9 bases and J by 3 bases, with 10 bases of the junction left unmatched. The CDR3 is 14 residues long. CDR3 amino acids: CASSRTGINYEQYF. DNA of the CDR3: TGTGCCAGCTCCCGGACAGGGATTAACTACGAGCAGTACTTC.

The V gene is TRBV16, the J gene TRBJ1-1; D remains ambiguous. The germline gives CDR1 KGHSY, CDR2 FQNENV. The CDR3 contains 15 residues. Trimming took off 2 bases at V and 3 bases at J, with 13 bases between the two ends. CDR3 region: CASSQAFGEYTEAFF. The CDR3 nucleotides read TGTGCCAGCAGCCAAGCGTTCGGGGAATACACTGAAGCTTTCTTT.

This chain uses TRBV4-3 with TRBJ2-3; D perhaps matches TRBD2 (6 bases). The germline V and J ends were trimmed by 1 base and 0 bases, with 11 bases remaining between them. CDR3 length: 16 amino acids. Germline V gives CDR1 LGHNA, CDR2 YSLEER. CDR3 coding DNA: TGCGCCAGCAGCCAAGCGTCCAGCGGGAGCACAGATACGCAGTATTTT. Translating it yields CASSQASSGSTDTQYF.

The V call is TRBV6-6, the J call TRBJ2-7; 9 bases agree with TRBD2. Per germline, CDR1 MNHNY and CDR2 SVGAGI (reference sequence). The CDR3 contains 15 residues. The V gene end was trimmed by 2 bases and the J gene end by 2 bases; junction bases not matched to a gene: 4. The CDR3 DNA sequence: TGTGCCAGCAGTTACGGACCTAGCGGGGCCTACGAGCAGTACTTC. Translation gives CASSYGPSGAYEQYF.

The V gene is TRBV14, the J gene TRBJ2-5, with D maybe TRBD2 (5 bases). Deletions cut 3 bases from V and 1 base from J, with 12 bases between. The CDR3 contains 15 residues. The germline V gene has CDR1 SGHDN and CDR2 FVKESK. CDR3 DNA: TGTGCCAGCAGCCATTCCCAGCGGTTCCAAGAGACCCAGTACTTC. This encodes CASSHSQRFQETQYF.

In this sample, this clone turned up a few times. V and J are TRBV18 and TRBJ1-5; unclear D gene. The CDR3 loop spans 13 amino acids. Germline V gene sequence: CDR1 KGHSH, CDR2 LQKENI. V was pared by 6 bases and J by 4 bases, with 10 bases between. The CDR3: CASSPSVNQPQHF. CDR3 coding DNA: TGTGCCAGCTCCCCCTCCGTTAATCAGCCCCAGCATTTT.

This clone is medium-sized in the sample. The V and J genes are TRBV19 and TRBJ1-5; D is unresolved. Per the germline V gene, CDR1 is LNHDA and CDR2 is SQIVND (reference sequence). V lost 10 bases and J lost 5, with 15 bases in between. CDR3 size: 13 residues. CDR3: CATNGEEYQPQHF. CDR3 in DNA: TGTGCCACCAACGGGGAGGAGTATCAGCCCCAGCATTTT.

This clone is medium-sized. The rearrangement links TRBV19 to TRBJ2-3, with unresolved D. Trimming took 8 bases from V and 1 from J, leaving 10 bases between them. The CDR3 has 13 residues. Germline CDR1 reads LNHDA; CDR2 reads SQIVND (reference sequence). This CDR3 is CASLGQGTDTQYF. As DNA, the CDR3 is TGTGCCAGTCTAGGGCAGGGCACAGATACGCAGTATTTT.

The chain couples TRBV4-2 to TRBJ2-7, with 10 nucleotides matching TRBD1. CDR3 length: 16 amino acids. V lost 4 bases, J lost 3 bases, and 9 bases stayed unmatched. Per the germline V gene, CDR1 is LGHNA and CDR2 is YNFKEQ. The CDR3 spells CASSRRRDRGIYEQYF. The CDR3 DNA is TGTGCCAGCAGCCGACGCCGGGACAGGGGTATCTACGAGCAGTACTTC.

This chain links TRBV7-2 with TRBJ2-6; D is ambiguous. The V gene lost 4 bases and the J gene lost 5 bases, with 6 bases spanning the gap. Germline CDR1 reads SGHTA; CDR2 reads FQGNSA. The length of the CDR3 is 13 residues. The CDR3 loop reads CASSSGRANVLTF. The CDR3 DNA reads as TGTGCCAGCAGCTCCGGAAGGGCCAACGTCCTGACTTTC.

Details on this clone: One end of the junction does not line up with germline, which may come from a read error. The chain uses TRBV4-3 and TRBJ2-7; D is unclear. Germline values: CDR1 LGHNA, CDR2 YSLEER. CDR3 length: 14 residues. The CDR3 bases are TGCGCCAGCAGCGCTGAACAGAGCTCCTACGGGCAGTACTTC. This gives the protein CASSAEQSSYGQYF.

This clone was detected only a few times. V gene TRBV28 combines with J gene TRBJ1-5, with 9 positions matching TRBD1. The CDR3 extends over 14 amino acids. CDR1 is MDHEN and CDR2 is SYDVKM in the germline V gene. V shed 6 bases, J shed 5 bases, and the junction held 5 bases outside the gene matches. CDR3 sequence: CASSVTGGDQPQHF. The CDR3 DNA sequence: TGTGCCAGCAGCGTGACAGGGGGGGATCAGCCCCAGCATTTT. Drawing the rest from reference TRBV28 and TRBJ1-5, the complete variable domain is DVKVTQSSRYLVKRTGEKVFLECVQDMDHENMFWYRQDPGLGLRLIYFSYDVKMKEKGDIPEGYSVSREKKERFSLILESASTNQTSMYLCASSVTGGDQPQHFGDGTRLSIL.

The chain uses TRBV24-1 and TRBJ2-2; D call uncertain. Between the trimmed V and J ends, which lost 11 bases and 7 bases, there was a span of 1 base. Germline V gives CDR1 KGHDR, CDR2 SFDVKD. The CDR3 covers 8 residues. This chain's CDR3 is CANGELFF. The CDR3 DNA follows: TGTGCCAACGGGGAGCTGTTTTTT.

This clone was seen a few times. The CDR3 loop reads CASSHVGNEQYF. The CDR3 coding sequence is TGTGCCAGCAGCCATGTGGGAAACGAGCAGTACTTC. V is TRBV3-1 (or the pseudogene TRBV3-2) and J is TRBJ2-7; D is unclear. This CDR3 is 12 amino acids long. The germline V and J ends were trimmed by 3 bases and 5 bases, with 8 bases remaining between them. Germline assignment: CDR1 LGHDT and CDR2 YNNKEL (reference sequence).

This chain links TRBV10-3 with TRBJ1-3, with D hard to call. Germline CDR1 reads ENHRY; CDR2 reads SYGVKD. V lost 4 bases to trimming and J lost 0 bases, with 10 bases between them. The CDR3 is 15 residues long. The CDR3 sequence: CAISGQRDSGNTIYF. The CDR3 DNA reads TGTGCCATCAGTGGACAACGGGACTCTGGAAACACCATATATTTT.

This clone was observed a handful of times. The chain is built from TRBV4-3 and TRBJ1-1; D call uncertain. V was shortened by 3 bases and J by 1 base, with 15 bases between the two germline ends. CDR1 and CDR2 from the germline V gene are LGHNA and YSLEER. The CDR3 is 16 residues long. CDR3 in amino acids: CASSQTFRTGNTEAFF. CDR3 DNA: TGCGCCAGCAGCCAGACCTTCCGGACGGGGAACACTGAAGCTTTCTTT.

The chain combines TRBV5-1 with TRBJ2-1; D gene ambiguous. The V end lost 0 bases, the J end lost 0 bases, and 10 bases lay between the germline ends. Looked up from germline, CDR1 is SGHRS and CDR2 is YFSETQ. The CDR3 length is 16 residues. The CDR3 loop is CASSLADSSSYNEQFF. DNA for the CDR3: TGCGCCAGCAGCTTGGCTGATTCGAGCTCCTACAATGAGCAGTTCTTC.

This clone has only a few counts. The J gene is TRBJ2-3, the V gene TRBV7-3, with D unclear. The germline V gene has CDR1 SGHTA and CDR2 FQGTGA. The CDR3 extends over 13 amino acids. Trimming left V 0 bases short and J 6 bases short, with 7 bases between. CDR3 residues: CASSLTLGDTQYF. Written as DNA, the CDR3 is TGTGCCAGCAGCTTAACGTTGGGGGATACGCAGTATTTT.

The V call is TRBV7-3, the J call TRBJ2-1; 10 nucleotides agree with TRBD2. J was trimmed by 7 bases and V by 6 bases; bases with no gene match: 3. The CDR3 extends over 13 amino acids. The germline gives CDR1 SGHTA, CDR2 FQGTGA. For the CDR3, the DNA is TGTGCCAGCAGTTCGACTAGCGGGAATGAGCAGTTCTTC. It specifies CASSSTSGNEQFF.

The gene calls are TRBV4-2 and TRBJ2-6; D uncertain. The germline CDR1 and CDR2 sequences are LGHNA and YNFKEQ. Trimming left V 5 bases short and J 0 bases short, with 5 bases between. There are 14 residues in the CDR3. CDR3 region: CASSSNSGANVLTF. CDR3 nucleotides: TGTGCCAGCAGCTCCAACTCTGGGGCCAACGTCCTGACTTTC.

In its sample, this clone was seen a few times. This chain links TRBV7-2 with TRBJ2-1; D is uncertain. Germline CDR1 SGHTA, CDR2 FQGNSA. This CDR3 comprises 13 residues. V shed 2 bases and J shed 5 bases, with 7 bases lying between them. CDR3 protein: CASSLFGDNEQFF. The CDR3 nucleotides are TGTGCCAGCAGCTTATTCGGAGACAATGAGCAGTTCTTC. The entire variable domain, with the rest obtained from reference TRBV7-2 and TRBJ2-1, is as follows: GAGVSQSPSNKVTEKGKDVELRCDPISGHTALYWYRQSLGQGLEFLIYFQGNSAPDKSGLPSDRFSAERTGGSVSTLTIQRTQQEDSAVYLCASSLFGDNEQFFGPGTRLTVL.

CDR3 in amino acids: CASSLRLAGGNTQYF. DNA of the CDR3: TGTGCCAGCAGCTTAAGGCTAGCGGGGGGAAATACGCAGTATTTT. The gene calls are TRBV7-2 and TRBJ2-3; 11 bases line up with TRBD2. Germline values: CDR1 SGHTA, CDR2 FQGNSA. The CDR3 is made up of 15 amino acids. V shed 2 bases, J shed 7 bases, and the junction held 5 bases outside the gene matches. Filled out from reference TRBV7-2 and TRBJ2-3, the complete variable domain reads GAGVSQSPSNKVTEKGKDVELRCDPISGHTALYWYRQSLGQGLEFLIYFQGNSAPDKSGLPSDRFSAERTGGSVSTLTIQRTQQEDSAVYLCASSLRLAGGNTQYFGPGTRLTVL.

The V gene is TRBV6-4, the J gene TRBJ2-1; TRBD2 matches at 11 bases. From germline, CDR1 is MRHNA and CDR2 SNTAGT. V shed 7 bases and J 3 bases; nucleotides not matched to a gene: 8. The CDR3 loop spans 16 amino acids. In DNA form, the CDR3 reads TGTGCCAGCAACCTTTCTAGCGGGAGGTACTACAATGAGCAGTTCTTC. As protein: CASNLSSGRYYNEQFF.